These 32 T cell receptor beta chains originate from one sample sequenced in a study of shared clonotypes between healthy human individuals. The method was immunoSEQ multiplex PCR; TCRdb's version includes in-frame clones alone and lacks a portion of them. The sample yields about 2,200,000 clones, more than 85% seen once. The naive CD8 population came from CD45RO-negative cells selected for CCR7, without terminally differentiated effector memory CD45RA+ cells. Sequencing was performed on naive CD8+ T cells from PBMCs. These receptors all come from a man aged 18-30 years in good health. Some clones in this sample may be carry-over from other donors' samples.

This clone was counted once. The V and J genes are TRBV9 and TRBJ1-4; the D gene is possibly TRBD1 (5 bases). Germline assignment: CDR1 SGDLS and CDR2 YYNGEE. The CDR3 runs to 15 residues. The ends were cut back, 4 bases at V and 8 bases at J, with 18 bases in the middle. The DNA of the CDR3 is TGTGCCAGCAGCCCTTCAGGCGGGGGTAGCGAAAAACTGTTTTTT. It yields the protein CASSPSGGGSEKLFF.

The CDR3 nucleotides are TGCGCCAGCAGCTTGGGGGCCCCGAGAGATGAGCAGTTCTTC. Protein sequence: CASSLGAPRDEQFF. The V call is TRBV5-1, the J call TRBJ2-1; D gene ambiguous. The ends were cut back, 0 bases at V and 8 bases at J, with 12 bases in the middle. CDR1 is SGHRS, CDR2 YFSETQ, per germline. The CDR3 is 14 amino acids.

As concerns this clone: Other DNA sequences within the sample encode an identical CDR3. The chain recombines TRBV20-1 with TRBJ1-4; no clear D. The germline V gene encodes CDR1 DFQATT and CDR2 SNEGSKA (reference sequence). V was trimmed by 1 base and J by 5 bases, leaving 2 bases between them. The CDR3 consists of 11 residues. CDR3 in amino acids: CSARVNEKLFF. In DNA, the CDR3 is TGCAGTGCTAGAGTGAATGAAAAACTGTTTTTT.

V and J are TRBV4-3 and TRBJ2-5; D might be TRBD1 (6 bases). Gene TRBJ2-7 matches the end of the DNA better, so the J call may be wrong. The germline V gene encodes CDR1 LGHNA and CDR2 YSLEER. This CDR3 contains 16 residues. The CDR3 region is CASSQGRSAGVYEQYF. CDR3 DNA sequence: TGCGCCAGCAGCCAAGGGCGGTCGGCAGGGGTCTACGAGCAGTACTTC.

To note about this clone: The sample has other DNA sequences that encode this CDR3 too. The chain links TRBV19 to TRBJ2-3, with D unclear. The CDR3 spans 12 residues. CDR1 LNHDA and CDR2 SQIVND come from the germline V gene (reference sequence). Trimming took off 2 bases at V and 4 bases at J, with 4 bases between the two ends. As DNA, the CDR3 is TGTGCCAGTAGTATAAGGTCAGATACGCAGTATTTT. Amino acids: CASSIRSDTQYF.

The chain links TRBV29-1 to TRBJ2-1; no clear D gene. This CDR3 contains 13 residues. V gave up 4 bases and J gave up 5 bases, with 12 bases separating them. The germline V gene encodes CDR1 SQVTM and CDR2 ANQGSEA. This CDR3 is CSVVLWDDNEQFF. In DNA form, the CDR3 reads TGCAGCGTTGTGCTTTGGGATGACAATGAGCAGTTCTTC.

This clone was picked up one time. The CDR3 DNA reads TGCGCCAGCAGCTTGTTATTAGCGGGCTCCCAAGAGACCCAGTACTTC. It codes for CASSLLLAGSQETQYF. The chain is built from TRBV5-1 and TRBJ2-5, with TRBD2 matching over 7 bases. Trimming took 1 base from V and 1 from J; bases not matched to a gene: 7. There are 16 residues in the CDR3. CDR1 and CDR2 (germline): SGHRS, YFSETQ.

This chain links TRBV11-2 with TRBJ2-1; D is unclear. The CDR3 sequence is 13 residues long. The germline V gene encodes CDR1 SGHAT and CDR2 FQNNGV. V was cut by 5 bases and J by 10 bases, with 15 bases left in between. The CDR3 loop is CASSPPGVGEQFF. The CDR3 bases are TGTGCCAGCAGCCCCCCAGGAGTAGGGGAGCAGTTCTTC.

This clone was seen once. The chain combines TRBV6-5 with TRBJ2-2; D gene ambiguous. The CDR3 has 13 amino acids. The V gene lost 2 bases and the J gene lost 7 bases, with 8 bases spanning the gap. The germline V gene has CDR1 MNHEY and CDR2 SVGAGI. The CDR3: CASSYRWSGELFF. The CDR3 region has the DNA TGTGCCAGCAGTTACAGATGGAGCGGGGAGCTGTTTTTT.

V and J are TRBV27 and TRBJ2-7; 9 bases fit TRBD1. From germline, CDR1 is MNHEY and CDR2 SMNVEV (reference sequence). This CDR3 region has 15 residues. V was clipped by 3 bases and J by 7 bases; unmatched bases: 10. The CDR3 DNA follows: TGTGCCAGCAGTTTTTTTGACAGGGGGTTGAGGGAGCAGTACTTC. Encoded protein: CASSFFDRGLREQYF.

The chain joins TRBV7-9 to TRBJ2-5; TRBD1 is a possible D gene (5 bases). CDR1 SEHNR and CDR2 FQNEAQ come from the germline V gene (reference sequence). Trimming shortened V by 1 base and J by 5 bases, and 11 bases separated the two germline ends. There are 14 residues in the CDR3. CDR3 loop: CASSLVGPWETQYF. In DNA, the CDR3 is TGTGCCAGCAGCTTAGTGGGGCCCTGGGAGACCCAGTACTTC. Supplemented by reference TRBV7-9 and TRBJ2-5, the full variable domain reads DTGVSQNPRHKITKRGQNVTFRCDPISEHNRLYWYRQTLGQGPEFLTYFQNEAQLEKSRLLSDRFSAERPKGSFSTLEIQRTEQGDSAMYLCASSLVGPWETQYFGPGTRLLVL.

This clone was found a few times. For the CDR3, the DNA is TGCAGCGTTATGTCCTCCACTGAAGCTTTCTTT. Residues: CSVMSSTEAFF. The rearrangement joins TRBV29-1 to TRBJ1-1, with D unresolved. Germline loops: CDR1 SQVTM, CDR2 ANQGSEA. This CDR3 is built from 11 residues. Trimming stripped 5 bases from V and 4 bases from J, with 8 bases between.

This chain uses TRBV7-6 with TRBJ2-2; 10 bases fit TRBD2. CDR1 and CDR2 from the germline V gene are SGHVS and FNYEAQ. This CDR3 has 16 amino acids. V lost 0 bases, J lost 4 bases, and 2 bases stayed unmatched. CDR3 sequence reads: CASSLAPSGSTGELFF. As DNA, the CDR3 is TGTGCCAGCAGCTTAGCACCTAGCGGGAGCACCGGGGAGCTGTTTTTT.

V usage is TRBV7-8 and J usage is TRBJ2-1, with D maybe TRBD2 (6 bases). Germline loops: CDR1 SGHVS, CDR2 FQNEAQ. Trimming cost V 5 bases and J 6 bases, with 14 bases left between them. This CDR3 has 14 amino acids. CDR3 nucleotide sequence: TGTGCCAGCAGCCCCGCGGGGCGTGCCAATGAGCAGTTCTTC. Its protein is CASSPAGRANEQFF.

The V gene is TRBV25-1, the J gene TRBJ2-7, with no clear D. CDR1 is MGHDK and CDR2 is SYGVNS in the germline V gene. V was shortened by 5 bases and J by 7 bases, with 9 bases between the two germline ends. This CDR3 has 11 amino acids. CDR3 loop: CASSLYLEQYF. The CDR3 DNA reads TGTGCCAGCAGTCTATATCTGGAGCAGTACTTC.

The chain recombines TRBV30 with TRBJ1-4; D gene unclear. Trimming stripped 0 bases from V and 13 bases from J, with 12 bases between. The germline CDR1 and CDR2 sequences are GTSNPN and SVGIG (reference sequence). This CDR3 has 12 amino acids. CDR3 residues: CAWSVSSKRLFF. Here the CDR3 DNA reads TGTGCCTGGAGTGTATCATCAAAAAGACTGTTTTTT.

V gene TRBV18 combines with J gene TRBJ1-2; D is ambiguous. This CDR3 is 15 amino acids long. V was trimmed by 0 bases and J by 0 bases, leaving 8 bases between them. Germline V gene data show CDR1 as KGHSH and CDR2 as LQKENI. The CDR3 DNA reads TGTGCCAGCTCACCACCGAGAGCATCTAACTATGGCTACACCTTC. It yields the protein CASSPPRASNYGYTF.

On this clone itself: Other DNA sequences in this specimen translate into the identical CDR3. The V call is TRBV11-2, the J call TRBJ2-7, with 7 positions matching TRBD1. This CDR3 spans 13 amino acids. Germline assignment: CDR1 SGHAT and CDR2 FQNNGV. V trimming: 5 bases; J trimming: 2 bases; junction bases outside the gene matches: 3. In DNA, the CDR3 is TGTGCCAGCAGCCCTGGGACAGCCTACGAGCAGTACTTC. Translated, it gives CASSPGTAYEQYF.

This chain joins TRBV28 and TRBJ2-6; the D gene is possibly TRBD1 (6 bases). The germline CDR1 and CDR2 sequences are MDHEN and SYDVKM. V lost 4 bases and J lost 0, with 25 bases in between. CDR3 length: 21 residues. CDR3 region: CASSYYKAGTPPPSGANVLTF. The CDR3 nucleotides read TGTGCCAGCAGTTACTATAAAGCCGGGACACCTCCGCCCTCTGGGGCCAACGTCCTGACTTTC.

In this sample, this clone turned up a few times. V is TRBV19 and J is TRBJ1-1, with 7 bases lining up with TRBD1. J lost 1 base, V lost 4 bases, and 6 bases had no gene match. The CDR3 loop spans 15 amino acids. The germline V gene has CDR1 LNHDA and CDR2 SQIVND (reference sequence). CDR3: CASSKNRGANTEAFF. CDR3 coding DNA: TGTGCCAGTAGTAAAAACAGGGGTGCGAACACTGAAGCTTTCTTT.

This chain joins TRBV7-8 and TRBJ2-1, with TRBD2 as a possible D gene (6 bases). Trimming removed 5 bases at V and 6 bases at J, with 17 bases between. The germline gives CDR1 SGHVS, CDR2 FQNEAQ. The CDR3 consists of 15 residues. The CDR3 DNA reads TGTGCCAGCAGCCCTCCCGGGAGCTCGCTCAATGAGCAGTTCTTC. Encoded protein: CASSPPGSSLNEQFF.

This clone was counted a single time. The V and J genes are TRBV6-5 and TRBJ2-7, with TRBD2 identical over 8 bases. The CDR3 has 13 amino acids. V lost 2 bases to trimming and J lost 9 bases; unmatched junction nucleotides: 6. Germline CDR1 is MNHEY and CDR2 is SVGAGI. CDR3 region: CASSYPNGGGQYF. The CDR3 coding sequence is TGTGCCAGCAGTTACCCGAACGGGGGGGGGCAGTACTTC.

CDR3 nucleotides: TGCAGCGTGAAATTGAACACTGAAGCTTTCTTT. Its protein product is CSVKLNTEAFF. The J gene is TRBJ1-1, the V gene TRBV29-1; D is unresolved. CDR3 length: 11 amino acids. The germline V gene encodes CDR1 SQVTM and CDR2 ANQGSEA. V gave up 6 bases and J gave up 0 bases, with 5 bases separating them.

This clone occurred once. V gene TRBV19 combines with J gene TRBJ2-3, with 8 nucleotides matching TRBD1. The ends lost 6 bases at V and 2 bases at J; junction bases unmatched: 13. The CDR3 spans 17 residues. The germline V gene has CDR1 LNHDA and CDR2 SQIVND (reference sequence). CDR3 bases: TGTGCCAGTAGCCAAGCACCGGGACAGGTGTACACAGATACGCAGTATTTT. Amino acid sequence: CASSQAPGQVYTDTQYF.

The V gene is TRBV2, the J gene TRBJ1-2, with D possibly TRBD1 on 5 matching bases. This CDR3 has 13 residues. Germline CDR1 is SNHLY and CDR2 is FYNNEI. The V and J ends lost 8 bases and 2 bases respectively, with 12 bases between them. The CDR3 DNA follows: TGTGCCAGCCCCTGGGGGGGGAACTATGGCTACACCTTC. Encoded protein: CASPWGGNYGYTF.

CDR3 amino acids: CSVELPLAQSSYNEQFF. The CDR3, as DNA: TGCAGCGTTGAATTGCCCCTAGCGCAGAGCTCCTACAATGAGCAGTTCTTC. The rearrangement joins TRBV29-1 to TRBJ2-1; perhaps TRBD2 as D (6 bases). CDR3 length: 17 amino acids. Trimming shortened V by 2 bases and J by 0 bases, and 17 bases separated the two germline ends. The germline V gene has CDR1 SQVTM and CDR2 ANQGSEA.

V gene TRBV29-1 combines with J gene TRBJ1-1; D gene unclear. This CDR3 has 12 residues. V was shortened by 5 bases and J by 1 base, with 8 bases between the two germline ends. CDR1 and CDR2 from the germline V gene are SQVTM and ANQGSEA. CDR3 sequence: CSVPVQNTEAFF. In nucleotides, the CDR3 is TGCAGCGTTCCGGTACAGAACACTGAAGCTTTCTTT.

DNA of the CDR3: TGCAGCGTTGATCGTCCAGGGGAGATGAACACTGAAGCTTTCTTT. It yields the protein CSVDRPGEMNTEAFF. J is TRBJ1-1 and V is TRBV29-1; the D gene is possibly TRBD1 (6 bases). There are 15 residues in the CDR3. Between the trimmed V and J ends, which lost 3 bases and 0 bases, there was a span of 14 bases. The germline V gene has CDR1 SQVTM and CDR2 ANQGSEA.

This CDR3 reads CASSLQRTEAFF. DNA for the CDR3: TGTGCCAGCAGCTTACAGCGAACTGAAGCTTTCTTT. The chain recombines TRBV7-9 with TRBJ1-1; no reliable D call. The germline V gene has CDR1 SEHNR and CDR2 FQNEAQ (reference sequence). V shed 2 bases and J shed 5 bases, with 6 bases lying between them. CDR3 length: 12 residues. Variable domain in full (rest from reference TRBV7-9 and TRBJ1-1): DTGVSQNPRHKITKRGQNVTFRCDPISEHNRLYWYRQTLGQGPEFLTYFQNEAQLEKSRLLSDRFSAERPKGSFSTLEIQRTEQGDSAMYLCASSLQRTEAFFGQGTRLTVV.

The J gene is TRBJ2-7, the V gene TRBV6-1, with TRBD1 matching over 7 bases. The germline CDR1 and CDR2 sequences are MNHNS and SASEGT. Losses at the gene ends were 6 bases for V and 6 bases for J; bases not matched to a gene: 8. The CDR3 covers 13 residues. The CDR3 nucleotides read TGTGCCAGCAGCCTGACAGGGACCCCCGAGCAGTACTTC. Protein sequence: CASSLTGTPEQYF.

V gene TRBV4-3 combines with J gene TRBJ2-7, with TRBD1 identical over 8 bases. The V gene's germline CDR1 is LGHNA and CDR2 YSLEER. V gave up 0 bases and J gave up 6 bases; unmatched junction bases: 7. The CDR3 consists of 15 residues. The CDR3 region is CASSQDRRGQGEQYF. Written as DNA, the CDR3 is TGCGCCAGCAGCCAAGATCGCAGGGGGCAGGGCGAGCAGTACTTC.

This chain links TRBV27 with TRBJ2-5; 10 bases match TRBD2. Germline V gene lookup returns CDR1 MNHEY and CDR2 SMNVEV (reference sequence). The CDR3 covers 16 residues. V was clipped by 3 bases and J by 1 base; unmatched bases: 5. The CDR3 here is CASSLASGGPQETQYF. The CDR3 DNA reads as TGTGCCAGCAGTTTGGCTAGCGGGGGACCCCAAGAGACCCAGTACTTC.